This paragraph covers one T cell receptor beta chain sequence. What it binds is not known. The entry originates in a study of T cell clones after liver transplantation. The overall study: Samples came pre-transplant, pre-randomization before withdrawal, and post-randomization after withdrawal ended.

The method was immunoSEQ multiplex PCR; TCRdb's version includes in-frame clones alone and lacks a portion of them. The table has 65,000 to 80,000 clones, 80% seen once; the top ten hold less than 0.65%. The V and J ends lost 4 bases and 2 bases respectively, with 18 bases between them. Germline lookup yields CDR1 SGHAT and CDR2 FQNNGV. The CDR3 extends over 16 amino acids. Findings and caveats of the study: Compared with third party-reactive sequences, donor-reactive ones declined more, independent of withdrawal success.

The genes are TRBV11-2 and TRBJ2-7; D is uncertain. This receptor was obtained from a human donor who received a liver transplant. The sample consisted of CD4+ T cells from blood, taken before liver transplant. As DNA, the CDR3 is TGTGCCAGCAGCTCCTATAAAGGAAAGACCACCTACGAGCAGTACTTC. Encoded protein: CASSSYKGKTTYEQYF.